This T cell receptor (beta chain) was retrieved from a study of T cell repertoires in cytomegalovirus infection (dated by TCRdb to between 2017 and 2020). Describing the broader study: The peptide stimulations were aimed at well-studied HLA-B-restricted epitopes as well as recently identified HLA-C-restricted CMV epitopes, whose presentation resists viral immunomodulation. Because public TCR beta signatures pointed to carriage of CMV infection together with the matching HLA type, the HLA type of each donor mattered for the analysis.

What the study reported, not specific to this receptor: The ex vivo response was dominated by HLA-C-restricted CMV-specific TCR beta clonotypes, which also provided the single most frequent clonotype in two of eight donors. In both this cohort and an independent cohort of several hundred donors, the cumulative frequency of public TCR beta family members distinguished carriers of CMV infection plus the relevant HLA type.

Concerning this clonotype: Its cognate antigen has yet to be identified. Base qualities are missing; no much larger clone stands one base away.

The CDR3, cysteine through phenylalanine, is 17 amino acids long. The DNA shown is the 51-base CDR3, in frame from base 1. Taken from the germline V gene, the CDR1 and CDR2 loops are SGHTA and FQGTGA. At the junction V is shortened by 5 bases and J by 0 bases; bases outside the gene matches: 10. The run used an Illumina HiSeq 1500. TCRdb itself trimmed the public reads at Q25 with fastp, ran MiXCR and retained productive beta chains. Each entry merges the rows of one CDR3 protein and shows their most common DNA and genes. This sample has about 920,000 distinct CDR3 sequences in its table, and around 32% of those were observed once. The top ten clonotypes cover around 15% of the sample. In light of the paper, this sample's treatment or condition label describes: in vitro stimulation with specific CMV peptide epitopes to enrich CMV-specific T cells.

The chain uses TRBV7-3 and TRBJ1-3; TRBD1 lines up with 7 middle nucleotides. The source of this sequence is a human donor in good health (CMV status not recorded). Some clones in this sample may be carry-over from other donors' samples. Here the sequenced sample was cultured CD8+ T cells from PBMCs, taken from culture after CMV antigen stimulation. DNA sequence: TGTGCCAGCAGCCCTGGGGACAGTACTTACTCTGGAAACACCATATATTTT. The translation is CASSPGDSTYSGNTIYF.